Sequencing of this T cell receptor beta chain was carried out in a study of blood T cell repertoires in COVID-19. CDR3 length: 14 amino acids. Germline CDR1 SGHRS, CDR2 YFSETQ. Unmatched junction bases numbered 11, after V lost 4 bases and J lost 8 bases. Clones were sequenced by immunoSEQ multiplex PCR, and TCRdb holds only the in-frame ones, with some missing. The table has some 200,000 clones, around 80% seen once. Sample: peripheral blood. The rearrangement uses TRBV5-1 and TRBJ1-2, with 7 bases matching TRBD1. This clonotype originated in an older woman who had recovered from COVID-19. The CDR3 region has the DNA TGCGCCAGCAGCAGCATGAGACAGGGCTGGGGCTACACCTTC. Translating it yields CASSSMRQGWGYTF. Using reference TRBV5-1 and TRBJ1-2 for the parts outside the CDR3, the full variable domain is KAGVTQTPRYLIKTRGQQVTLSCSPISGHRSVSWYQQTPGQGLQFLFEYFSETQRNKGNFPGRFSGRQFSNSRSEMNVSTLELGDSALYLCASSSMRQGWGYTFGSGTRLTVV.